The following is a T cell receptor (beta chain) sequence with its context. This clonotype was counted at least ten times. The target of this receptor is not known. No base-level quality is on record; no much larger clone is a single base apart. To demonstrate the VDJtools post-analysis software, TCR beta repertoires were profiled from the peripheral blood of about 13 young patients with multiple sclerosis. The patients with multiple sclerosis were children and adolescents between roughly 6 and 17 years of age. The germline V gene yields SGHTA for CDR1 and FQGNSA for CDR2. There are 14 amino acids in the CDR3, from cysteine to phenylalanine inclusive. Just the 42-base CDR3 DNA is kept, in frame starting at base 1. Trimming removed 3 bases from V and 1 base from J, leaving 8 bases between the germline ends. The data were obtained in a study of post-analysis software for immune sequencing data (dated by TCRdb to between 2015 and 2017). Some background on the complete study: Recorded disease courses included relapsing-remitting, secondary progressive and progressive-relapsing multiple sclerosis, with some patients lacking subtype annotation. The multiple sclerosis patient repertoires were compared with about a dozen previously published healthy control repertoires from donors aged roughly 6 to 27 years. A subset of samples was prepared in parallel using single-end sample barcoding, then pooled and co-amplified after Illumina adapter ligation.

The library came from PCR. Reads for this sample came from an Illumina HiSeq 2500. To reduce PCR and sequencing biases, unique molecular identifiers were incorporated into the TCR beta cDNA libraries. Some 500,000 cDNA molecules were obtained for every 1 to 10 million input T cells, so each molecule roughly corresponded to one T cell. The patient libraries were prepared and sequenced using the same protocol as the earlier healthy control dataset. Samples belonging to the same batch were prepared together, multiplexed and sequenced on a shared HiSeq lane. On the study's bioinformatics: MIGEC was used to process the raw barcoded reads, and molecular identifier groups with only a single read were discarded before consensus assembly and CDR3 extraction. VDJtools was used for post-analysis of the clonotype tables, and diversity was normalized by down-sampling every dataset to the size of the smallest sample. Repertoire overlap clustering matched CDR3 amino acid but not nucleotide sequences to correct batch-related cross-sample contamination. The public reads were reprocessed in TCRdb via fastp at Q25 and MiXCR, keeping in-frame beta chains. Each CDR3 protein gets just one entry, which takes the most common genes and DNA from the rows behind it. The V and J calls and clone size are TCRdb's, not the authors'. The sample records some 690,000 distinct CDR3 sequences, around 27% of which are singletons. The biggest ten clones account for around 0.55% of the sample.

Beyond this particular receptor, the publication reports: Four to six TRBV segments, including TRBV5-6, TRBV5-1 and TRBV20-1, were significantly more frequent in patients than controls. The multiple sclerosis patient group was slightly younger than the control group. Multiple sclerosis patients had significantly lower normalized Chao1 diversity than controls, a result that suggests substantial peripheral T-cell clonal expansion. Direct clustering with F measure showed strong co-clustering of samples prepared in the same batch, prompting a batch-effect correction.

The chain is encoded by TRBV7-2 joined to TRBJ2-3, with a weak D call of TRBD1 (6 bases match). The clonotype originates from a girl aged 10-17 years with multiple sclerosis. The source material was blood. The bases are TGTGCCAGCAGCTTGGGGACACGCACAGATACGCAGTATTTT. This yields the protein CASSLGTRTDTQYF.